This TCR beta chain was sequenced for a study of shared clonotypes between healthy human individuals. Study-wide background: Per donor, CD8 memory used one plate, CD8 naive used two, CD4 memory used three and CD4 naive used three. Study-wide points: Represented genetic and exposure-history diversity was restricted by having few donors. The sharing of 4% to 5.5% of naive CD4 clonotypes was seen across a few donors.

This clone was found once. What it binds is unknown. Assay: immunoSEQ multiplex PCR; the TCRdb copy retains only in-frame clones and omits some. Here the sample spans roughly 1 million clones, about 84% being singletons. Per the germline V gene, CDR1 is SGHRS and CDR2 is YFSETQ. CDR3 length: 16 amino acids. V lost 4 bases and J lost 0, with 13 bases in between. The chain links TRBV5-1 to TRBJ1-4; no reliable D call. Sequencing used memory CD4+ T cells from PBMCs. Stated subset: CD45RA-negative fraction. This sequence originates from a man aged 18-30 years in good health. Some clones in this sample may be carry-over from other donors' samples. Written as DNA, the CDR3 is TGCGCCAGCAGCGCAGGCGACACCGCAACTAATGAAAAACTGTTTTTT. It encodes CASSAGDTATNEKLFF.